This T cell receptor (beta chain) was sequenced for a study of cytomegalovirus exposure and HLA in healthy donors. Germline V gene sequence: CDR1 SGHTA, CDR2 FQGNSA. The length of the CDR3 is 15 residues. The J segment lost 2 bases and the V segment lost 3 bases, leaving 5 bases of the junction unmatched. The PCR made use of 60 Vbeta and 13 Jbeta primers. The protocol was immunoSEQ multiplex PCR, while the TCRdb copy is restricted to in-frame clones and leaves out a portion. The sample lists fewer than 250,000 clones, around 90% occurring once. What was sequenced was PBMCs. This chain joins TRBV7-2 and TRBJ2-3; 7 positions match TRBD2. This sequence originates from a boy between 2 and 10 years old in good health and CMV-seronegative. CDR3 DNA: TGTGCCAGCAGCTTGACGACTAGCTCCACAGATACGCAGTATTTT. Its translation: CASSLTTSSTDTQYF. The full variable domain, its missing parts supplied by reference TRBV7-2 and TRBJ2-3, is GAGVSQSPSNKVTEKGKDVELRCDPISGHTALYWYRQSLGQGLEFLIYFQGNSAPDKSGLPSDRFSAERTGGSVSTLTIQRTQQEDSAVYLCASSLTTSSTDTQYFGPGTRLTVL.